What follows describes a single TCR beta chain. Antigen specificity is unknown. The sample is drawn from a study of CD8 T cells in ankylosing spondylitis. V gave up 4 bases and J gave up 2 bases, with 8 bases separating them. Germline CDR1 reads MNHEY; CDR2 reads SVGAGI. The CDR3 spans 14 residues. Regarding the study as a whole: Typical of ankylosing spondylitis blood, it appeared, was a TCR beta motif of eight highly homologous variants.

TCRdb called the 5' RACE reads again in MiXCR, with one record for every CDR3 protein. This sample has about 510,000 distinct CDR3 sequences; approximately 5.3% occur once, and the top ten carry roughly 3.5%. This chain uses TRBV6-5 with TRBJ2-2; no clear D gene. This sequence originates from a male donor with ankylosing spondylitis. Sample: blood, either unsorted or a sorted T cell fraction (not recorded which). CDR3 amino acids: CASSSGVNTGELFF. The CDR3 DNA reads TGTGCCAGCAGTTCTGGGGTCAACACCGGGGAGCTGTTTTTT.